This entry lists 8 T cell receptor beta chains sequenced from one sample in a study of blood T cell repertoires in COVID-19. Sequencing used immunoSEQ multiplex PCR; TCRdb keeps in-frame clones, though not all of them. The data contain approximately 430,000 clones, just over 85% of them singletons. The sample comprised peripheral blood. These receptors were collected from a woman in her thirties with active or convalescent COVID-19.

This CDR3 is CASSLAHPNPVYNSPLHF. The CDR3 DNA reads TGTGCCAGCAGCTTGGCCCACCCCAACCCCGTCTATAATTCACCCCTCCACTTT. The chain joins TRBV11-2 to TRBJ1-6; D gene unclear. The CDR3 extends over 18 amino acids. V was cut by 3 bases and J by 3 bases, with 18 bases left in between. The germline V gene has CDR1 SGHAT and CDR2 FQNNGV.

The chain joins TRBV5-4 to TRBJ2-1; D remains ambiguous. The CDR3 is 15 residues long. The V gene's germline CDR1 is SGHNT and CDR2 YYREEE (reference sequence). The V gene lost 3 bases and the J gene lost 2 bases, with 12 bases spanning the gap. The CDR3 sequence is CASSSPTVPYNEQFF. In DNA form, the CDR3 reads TGTGCCAGCAGCTCACCCACAGTGCCCTACAATGAGCAGTTCTTC.

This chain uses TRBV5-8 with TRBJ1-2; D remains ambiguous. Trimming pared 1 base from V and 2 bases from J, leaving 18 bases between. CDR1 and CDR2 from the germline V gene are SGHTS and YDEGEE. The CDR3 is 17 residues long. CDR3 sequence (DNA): TGTGCCAGCAGCTTGTTCTTGCACAAGGGAGAAAACTATGGCTACACCTTC. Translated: CASSLFLHKGENYGYTF.

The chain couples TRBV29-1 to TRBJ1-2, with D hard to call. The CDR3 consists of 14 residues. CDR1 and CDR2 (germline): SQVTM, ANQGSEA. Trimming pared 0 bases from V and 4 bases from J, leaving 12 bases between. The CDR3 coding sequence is TGCAGCGTTGAAGATCGGGAGGGTCTCTATGGCTACACCTTC. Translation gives CSVEDREGLYGYTF. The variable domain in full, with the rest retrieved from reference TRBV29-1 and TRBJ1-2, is SAVISQKPSRDICQRGTSLTIQCQVDSQVTMMFWYRQQPGQSLTLIATANQGSEATYESGFVIDKFPISRPNLTFSTLTVSNMSPEDSSIYLCSVEDREGLYGYTFGSGTRLTVV.

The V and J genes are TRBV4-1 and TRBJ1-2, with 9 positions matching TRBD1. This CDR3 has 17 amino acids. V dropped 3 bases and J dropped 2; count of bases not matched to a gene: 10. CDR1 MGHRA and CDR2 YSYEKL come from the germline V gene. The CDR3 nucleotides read TGCGCCAGCAGCCAGGACACCGGGACAGGGAGAAACTATGGCTACACCTTC. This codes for CASSQDTGTGRNYGYTF.

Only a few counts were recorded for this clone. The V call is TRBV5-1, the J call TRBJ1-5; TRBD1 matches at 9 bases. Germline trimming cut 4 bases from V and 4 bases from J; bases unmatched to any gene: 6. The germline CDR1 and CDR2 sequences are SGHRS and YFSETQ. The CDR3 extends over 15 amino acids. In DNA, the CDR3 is TGCGCCAGCAGCCCGGGACAGGGTTGGAATCAGCCCCAGCATTTT. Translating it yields CASSPGQGWNQPQHF.

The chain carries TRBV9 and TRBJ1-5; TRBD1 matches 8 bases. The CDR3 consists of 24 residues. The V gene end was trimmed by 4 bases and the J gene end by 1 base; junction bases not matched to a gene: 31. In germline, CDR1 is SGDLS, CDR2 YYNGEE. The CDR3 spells CASSSYHRDRFLPRSPRSNQPQHF. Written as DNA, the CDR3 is TGTGCCAGCAGCTCATATCACCGGGACAGGTTTTTACCCCGGTCCCCCAGGAGCAATCAGCCCCAGCATTTT.

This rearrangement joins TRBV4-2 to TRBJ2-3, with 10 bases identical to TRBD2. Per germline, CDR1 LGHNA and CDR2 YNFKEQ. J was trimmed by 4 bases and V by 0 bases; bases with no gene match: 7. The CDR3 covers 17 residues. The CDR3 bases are TGTGCCAGCAGCCAAGACTTACAAGCGGGAGGGCCAGATACGCAGTATTTT. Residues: CASSQDLQAGGPDTQYF.